This paragraph covers one T cell receptor (beta chain) sequence. This sample was included in a study of blood T cell repertoires in COVID-19. In the study overall: Collection of acute and convalescent COVID-19 samples took place in the United States, Italy and Spain. PBMCs, B-cell-depleted T cells, or T cells provided the cDNA or gDNA that made up the material.

The CDR3 is 17 amino acids. CDR1 is SGHVS and CDR2 is FQNEAQ in the germline V gene. V lost 2 bases and J lost 1; bases outside the gene matches: 8. In the original processing: Counts of nucleated cells, estimated from reference gene primer amplification, were obtained. Repertoires were generated with immunoSEQ multiplex PCR, while TCRdb's copy carries only in-frame clones and drops some. V and J calls and clone size come straight from that table; D and trimming were deduced from the DNA. The sample has under 200,000 clones; around nine tenths are singletons. Sequenced sample: peripheral blood. The V and J genes are TRBV7-8 and TRBJ2-4, with 7 bases aligning to TRBD1. The clonotype was recovered from a middle-aged man with active or convalescent COVID-19. The CDR3 is CASSLRNRDSAKNIQYF. The CDR3, as DNA: TGTGCCAGCAGCTTACGGAACCGGGACAGCGCCAAAAACATTCAGTACTTC.